A selection of T cell receptor beta chains follows, all from one sample in a study of shared clonotypes between healthy human individuals. Assay: immunoSEQ multiplex PCR; the TCRdb copy retains only in-frame clones and omits some. The table records fewer than 650,000 clones, less than 80% of them present only once. The sample consisted of PBMCs. The receptor source for this set is a woman aged 40 to 50 in good health. Some clones in this sample may be carry-over from other donors' samples. CDR3s include the opening cysteine and the closing phenylalanine or tryptophan. Fields, in order: V gene, D gene, J gene, CDR3 protein. The D gene is left open where the match is weak.

v_call: TRBV28; d_call: NA; j_call: TRBJ2-7; cdr3_aa: CASSLRYSYEQYF
v_call: TRBV4-1; d_call: NA; j_call: TRBJ2-1; cdr3_aa: CASSAINLISYNEQFF
v_call: TRBV5-5; d_call: TRBD2; j_call: TRBJ2-7; cdr3_aa: CASSSTAGGPYEQYF
v_call: TRBV15; d_call: TRBD2; j_call: TRBJ2-1; cdr3_aa: CATSRELAGTGNEQFF
v_call: TRBV14; d_call: NA; j_call: TRBJ2-7; cdr3_aa: CASRRQGGNEQYF
v_call: TRBV6-1; d_call: NA; j_call: TRBJ1-1; cdr3_aa: CASSEAAGVTEAFF
v_call: TRBV29-1; d_call: TRBD1; j_call: TRBJ2-3; cdr3_aa: CSVAGTGSRVVGDTQYF
v_call: TRBV2; d_call: TRBD1; j_call: TRBJ1-4; cdr3_aa: CASTTDRANEKLFF
v_call: TRBV28; d_call: NA; j_call: TRBJ1-4; cdr3_aa: CASRPHAVGEKLFF
v_call: TRBV6-8; d_call: TRBD2; j_call: TRBJ2-1; cdr3_aa: CARCSGDHNEQFF
v_call: TRBV6-5; d_call: TRBD1; j_call: TRBJ1-2; cdr3_aa: CASSETGGDGYTF
v_call: TRBV5-3; d_call: TRBD1; j_call: TRBJ1-4; cdr3_aa: CARSLRDRDEGKLFF
v_call: TRBV28; d_call: NA; j_call: TRBJ2-7; cdr3_aa: CASSWATYEQYF
v_call: TRBV19; d_call: NA; j_call: TRBJ2-4; cdr3_aa: CASSLPGLEGAKNIQYF
v_call: TRBV2; d_call: TRBD2; j_call: TRBJ2-3; cdr3_aa: CASSAASGRRTDTQYF
v_call: TRBV18; d_call: NA; j_call: TRBJ1-1; cdr3_aa: CASSPQVEAFF
v_call: TRBV7-3; d_call: NA; j_call: TRBJ1-4; cdr3_aa: CATRPDPNEKLFF
v_call: TRBV6-5; d_call: NA; j_call: TRBJ2-3; cdr3_aa: CASAPALSTDTQYF
v_call: TRBV4-2; d_call: TRBD2; j_call: TRBJ2-5; cdr3_aa: CASSGGLAGAEETQYF
v_call: TRBV5-1; d_call: NA; j_call: TRBJ2-7; cdr3_aa: CASSLAVSYEQYF
v_call: TRBV5-1; d_call: TRBD1; j_call: TRBJ2-7; cdr3_aa: CASGLTDRVEYEQYF
v_call: TRBV5-4; d_call: NA; j_call: TRBJ2-6; cdr3_aa: CASSAGQSSGANVLTF
v_call: TRBV2; d_call: NA; j_call: TRBJ1-4; cdr3_aa: CASSITRDAWELFF
v_call: TRBV7-2; d_call: NA; j_call: TRBJ2-1; cdr3_aa: CASSLSPGDYNEQFF
v_call: TRBV19; d_call: NA; j_call: TRBJ2-3; cdr3_aa: CASSIERRDTQYF
v_call: TRBV5-6; d_call: NA; j_call: TRBJ1-3; cdr3_aa: CASSLEAGRQISGNTIYF
v_call: TRBV6-1; d_call: NA; j_call: TRBJ1-5; cdr3_aa: CASSQDRTGNQPQHF
v_call: TRBV27; d_call: NA; j_call: TRBJ1-1; cdr3_aa: CASSLSAGKNTEAFF
v_call: TRBV18; d_call: NA; j_call: TRBJ1-4; cdr3_aa: CASSPRQGEKLFF
v_call: TRBV28; d_call: NA; j_call: TRBJ2-7; cdr3_aa: CASSLQAGYEQYF
v_call: TRBV10-2; d_call: NA; j_call: TRBJ2-7; cdr3_aa: CASSDGAGGEQYF
v_call: TRBV5-8; d_call: NA; j_call: TRBJ2-1; cdr3_aa: CASSYHSNEQFF
v_call: TRBV9; d_call: NA; j_call: TRBJ1-2; cdr3_aa: CASSDSPRDGGNYGYTF
v_call: TRBV7-9; d_call: NA; j_call: TRBJ2-3; cdr3_aa: CASSPGVSTDTQYF
v_call: TRBV18; d_call: NA; j_call: TRBJ1-3; cdr3_aa: CASSAVGDTIYF
v_call: TRBV19; d_call: NA; j_call: TRBJ2-1; cdr3_aa: CASSGNYNEQFF
v_call: TRBV6-6; d_call: NA; j_call: TRBJ2-2; cdr3_aa: CASSRSGLNTGELFF
v_call: TRBV11-2; d_call: NA; j_call: TRBJ1-2; cdr3_aa: CASSQNDYGYTF
v_call: TRBV29-1; d_call: TRBD2; j_call: TRBJ2-7; cdr3_aa: CSVETSGDYEQYF
v_call: TRBV11-3; d_call: NA; j_call: TRBJ2-1; cdr3_aa: CASSQGLNEQFF
v_call: TRBV28; d_call: TRBD2; j_call: TRBJ2-7; cdr3_aa: CASRSPAGSAYEQYF
v_call: TRBV28; d_call: NA; j_call: TRBJ2-5; cdr3_aa: CASSPPGTPHF
v_call: TRBV7-6; d_call: TRBD2; j_call: TRBJ2-2; cdr3_aa: CASSQSPAGGTGELFF
v_call: TRBV28; d_call: NA; j_call: TRBJ1-1; cdr3_aa: CASSSWRDTEAFF
v_call: TRBV18; d_call: TRBD1; j_call: TRBJ1-4; cdr3_aa: CASSPQGADEKLFF
v_call: TRBV5-6; d_call: NA; j_call: TRBJ2-5; cdr3_aa: CASSLGAGGETQYF
v_call: TRBV29-1; d_call: TRBD1; j_call: TRBJ1-1; cdr3_aa: CSVDDRGGTEAFF
v_call: TRBV25-1; d_call: TRBD2; j_call: TRBJ2-3; cdr3_aa: CASTTSLAGADTQYF
v_call: TRBV7-8; d_call: NA; j_call: TRBJ2-1; cdr3_aa: CASSLPGLTYNEQFF
v_call: TRBV6-5; d_call: NA; j_call: TRBJ2-3; cdr3_aa: CASSYGLLPDTQYF
v_call: TRBV30; d_call: NA; j_call: TRBJ2-7; cdr3_aa: CAWSGNRVGEQYF
v_call: TRBV7-3; d_call: NA; j_call: TRBJ1-6; cdr3_aa: CASSLGNNSPLHF
v_call: TRBV29-1; d_call: TRBD2; j_call: TRBJ2-1; cdr3_aa: CSVLTGLAGVYNEQFF
v_call: TRBV6-6; d_call: TRBD1; j_call: TRBJ2-7; cdr3_aa: CASSFETGWVHEQYF
v_call: TRBV4-1; d_call: TRBD2; j_call: TRBJ2-5; cdr3_aa: CAGSQPSGRRETQYF
v_call: TRBV28; d_call: NA; j_call: TRBJ1-5; cdr3_aa: CASSLWSANQPQHF
v_call: TRBV25-1; d_call: NA; j_call: TRBJ2-3; cdr3_aa: CASFADPTDTQYF
v_call: TRBV4-2; d_call: NA; j_call: TRBJ1-5; cdr3_aa: CASSQELRDSPHHF
v_call: TRBV6-5; d_call: TRBD1; j_call: TRBJ2-7; cdr3_aa: CASSGQGEGEQYF
v_call: TRBV18; d_call: TRBD2; j_call: TRBJ2-7; cdr3_aa: CASSASGGYEQYF